This TCR beta chain was identified in a study of spatial heterogeneity in lung cancer. Study-wide points: Higher tumor mutation counts went along with higher counts of expanded intratumoral alpha and beta TCRs.

In its sample, this clonotype was seen many times. What it binds is not known. Time point here: sample taken at primary tumor resection. Each CDR3 protein is one row after TCRdb ran MiXCR on the 5' RACE reads. The table includes roughly 3,400 distinct CDR3 sequences, 35% detected once. Unmatched junction bases numbered 7, after V lost 1 base and J lost 7 bases. The CDR3 totals 14 residues. The V call is TRBV12-3 or TRBV12-4, the J call TRBJ2-7, with 7 bases identical to TRBD2. The sequence was obtained from a female donor with early-stage non-small cell lung cancer. The sample consisted of lung tumor tissue, taken at surgery. The CDR3 loop is CASSLGAGAREQYF. In DNA, the CDR3 is TGTGCCAGCAGTTTAGGGGCGGGAGCCCGAGAGCAGTACTTC.